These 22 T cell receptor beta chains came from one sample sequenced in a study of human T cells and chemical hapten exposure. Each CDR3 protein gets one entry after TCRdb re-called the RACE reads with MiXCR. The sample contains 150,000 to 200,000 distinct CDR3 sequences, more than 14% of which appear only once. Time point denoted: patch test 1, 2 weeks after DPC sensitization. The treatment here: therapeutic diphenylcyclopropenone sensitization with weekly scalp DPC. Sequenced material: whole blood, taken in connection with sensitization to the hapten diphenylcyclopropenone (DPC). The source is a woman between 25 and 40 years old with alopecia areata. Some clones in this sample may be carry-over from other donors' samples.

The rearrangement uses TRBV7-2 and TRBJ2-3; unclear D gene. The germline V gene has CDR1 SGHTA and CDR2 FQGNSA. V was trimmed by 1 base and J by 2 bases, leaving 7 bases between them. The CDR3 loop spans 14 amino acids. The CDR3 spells CASSLDTPTDTQYF. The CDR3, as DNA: TGTGCCAGCAGCTTAGATACTCCCACAGATACGCAGTATTTT.

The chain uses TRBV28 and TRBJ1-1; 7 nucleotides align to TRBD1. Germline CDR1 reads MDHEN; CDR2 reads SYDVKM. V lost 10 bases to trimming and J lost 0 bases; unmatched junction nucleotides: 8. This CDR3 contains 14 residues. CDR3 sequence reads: CATETGPMNTEAFF. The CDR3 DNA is TGTGCCACCGAGACAGGGCCCATGAACACTGAAGCTTTCTTT.

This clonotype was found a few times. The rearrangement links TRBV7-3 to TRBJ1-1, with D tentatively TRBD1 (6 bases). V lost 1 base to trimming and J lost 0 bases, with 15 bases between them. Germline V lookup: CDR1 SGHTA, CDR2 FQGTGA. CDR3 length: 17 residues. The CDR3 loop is CASSLRPGGRMNTEAFF. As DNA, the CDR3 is TGTGCCAGCAGCTTAAGGCCCGGGGGGCGGATGAACACTGAAGCTTTCTTT.

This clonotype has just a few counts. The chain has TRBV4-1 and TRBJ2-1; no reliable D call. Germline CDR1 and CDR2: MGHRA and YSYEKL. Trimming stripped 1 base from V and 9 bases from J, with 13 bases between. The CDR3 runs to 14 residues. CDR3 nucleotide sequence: TGCGCCAGCAGCCAAGGGTGGGCTTCAGCTGAGCAGTTCTTC. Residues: CASSQGWASAEQFF.

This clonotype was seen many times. The CDR3 sequence is CSFQGGGANVLTF. CDR3 coding DNA: TGCAGCTTTCAGGGAGGTGGGGCCAACGTCCTGACTTTC. The chain recombines TRBV29-1 with TRBJ2-6; D might be TRBD2 (6 bases). V was shortened by 8 bases and J by 3 bases, with 11 bases between the two germline ends. The CDR3 has 13 residues. The germline V gene encodes CDR1 SQVTM and CDR2 ANQGSEA.

In nucleotides, the CDR3 is TGCGCCAGCAGCACCGGGACAGGATGGAACACTGAAGCTTTCTTT. Amino acid sequence: CASSTGTGWNTEAFF. V gene TRBV5-1 combines with J gene TRBJ1-1, with 8 bases aligning to TRBD1. The CDR3 is 15 amino acids. After removal of 4 bases from V and 1 base from J, the junction contained 6 bases not matched to a gene. Germline-derived CDR1 and CDR2 are SGHRS and YFSETQ. Using reference TRBV5-1 and TRBJ1-1 for the parts outside the CDR3, the full variable domain is KAGVTQTPRYLIKTRGQQVTLSCSPISGHRSVSWYQQTPGQGLQFLFEYFSETQRNKGNFPGRFSGRQFSNSRSEMNVSTLELGDSALYLCASSTGTGWNTEAFFGQGTRLTVV.

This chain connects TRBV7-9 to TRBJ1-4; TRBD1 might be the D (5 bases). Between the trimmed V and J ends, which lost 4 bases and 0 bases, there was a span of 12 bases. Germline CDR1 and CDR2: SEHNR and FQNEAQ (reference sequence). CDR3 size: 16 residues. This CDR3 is CASSSGDRTTNEKLFF. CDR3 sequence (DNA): TGTGCCAGCAGCTCGGGGGACCGGACAACTAATGAAAAACTGTTTTTT.

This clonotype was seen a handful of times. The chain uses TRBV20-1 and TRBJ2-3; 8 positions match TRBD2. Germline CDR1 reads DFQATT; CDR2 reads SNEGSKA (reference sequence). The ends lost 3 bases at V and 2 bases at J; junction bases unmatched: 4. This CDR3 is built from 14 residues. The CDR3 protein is CSARPGGPTDTQYF. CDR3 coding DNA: TGCAGTGCTAGGCCGGGGGGGCCCACAGATACGCAGTATTTT.

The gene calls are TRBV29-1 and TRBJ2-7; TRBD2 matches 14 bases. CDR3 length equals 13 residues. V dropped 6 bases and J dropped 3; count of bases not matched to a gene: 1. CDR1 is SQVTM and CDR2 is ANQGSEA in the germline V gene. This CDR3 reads CSVGTSGSYEQYF. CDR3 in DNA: TGCAGCGTGGGGACTAGCGGGAGCTACGAGCAGTACTTC.

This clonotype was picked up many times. Written as DNA, the CDR3 is TGTGCCAGCAGTTTAAGGGACAGGGGTGAGCCCCAGCATTTT. Protein product: CASSLRDRGEPQHF. The J gene is TRBJ1-5, the V gene TRBV12-3 or TRBV12-4; 10 positions match TRBD1. The CDR3 runs 14 residues. With 2 bases clipped from V and 8 bases from J, the junction kept 3 bases outside the gene matches.

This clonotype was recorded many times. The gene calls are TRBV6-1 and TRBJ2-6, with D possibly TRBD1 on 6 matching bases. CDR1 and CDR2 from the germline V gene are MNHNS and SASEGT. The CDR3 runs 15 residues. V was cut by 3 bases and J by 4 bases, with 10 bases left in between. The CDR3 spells CASSEGAAGANVLTF. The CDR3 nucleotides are TGTGCCAGCAGTGAGGGGGCTGCCGGGGCCAACGTCCTGACTTTC.

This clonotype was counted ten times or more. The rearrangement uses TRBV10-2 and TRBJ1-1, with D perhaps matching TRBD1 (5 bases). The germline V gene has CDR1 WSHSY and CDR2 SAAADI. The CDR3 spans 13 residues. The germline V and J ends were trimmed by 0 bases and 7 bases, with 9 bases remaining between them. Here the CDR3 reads CASSESGGGEAFF. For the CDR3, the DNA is TGCGCCAGCAGTGAGTCGGGCGGGGGTGAAGCTTTCTTT.

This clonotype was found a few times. The CDR3 spells CSARESLIYEQYF. The CDR3 DNA reads TGCAGTGCTAGAGAGTCGCTTATCTACGAGCAGTACTTC. The chain couples TRBV20-1 to TRBJ2-7; no clear D gene. The CDR3 is made up of 13 amino acids. CDR1 is DFQATT and CDR2 is SNEGSKA in the germline V gene (reference sequence). Trimming took 0 bases from V and 3 from J, leaving 9 bases between them.

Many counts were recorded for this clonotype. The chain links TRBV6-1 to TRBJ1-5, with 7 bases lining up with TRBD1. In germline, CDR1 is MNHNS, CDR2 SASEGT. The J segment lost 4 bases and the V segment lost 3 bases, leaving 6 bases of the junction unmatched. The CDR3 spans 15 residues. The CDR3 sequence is CASSEYQGGNQPQHF. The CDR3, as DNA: TGTGCCAGCAGTGAGTACCAGGGGGGGAATCAGCCCCAGCATTTT.

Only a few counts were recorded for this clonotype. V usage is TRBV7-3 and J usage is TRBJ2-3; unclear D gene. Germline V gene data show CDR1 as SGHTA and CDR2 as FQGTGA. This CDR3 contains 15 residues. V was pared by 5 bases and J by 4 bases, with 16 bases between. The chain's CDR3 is CASSLLTSPPDTQYF. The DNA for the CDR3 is TGTGCCAGCAGCCTGCTGACGTCCCCCCCAGATACGCAGTATTTT. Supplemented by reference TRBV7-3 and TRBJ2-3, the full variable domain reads GAGVSQTPSNKVTEKGKYVELRCDPISGHTALYWYRQSLGQGPEFLIYFQGTGAADDSGLPNDRFFAVRPEGSVSTLKIQRTERGDSAVYLCASSLLTSPPDTQYFGPGTRLTVL.

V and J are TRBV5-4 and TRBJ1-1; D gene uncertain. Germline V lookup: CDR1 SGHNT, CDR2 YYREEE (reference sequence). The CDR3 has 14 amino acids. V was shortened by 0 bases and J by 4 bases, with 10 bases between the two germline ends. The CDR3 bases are TGTGCCAGCAGCTTGGCGGCGCAGCCCACTGAAGCTTTCTTT. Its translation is CASSLAAQPTEAFF.

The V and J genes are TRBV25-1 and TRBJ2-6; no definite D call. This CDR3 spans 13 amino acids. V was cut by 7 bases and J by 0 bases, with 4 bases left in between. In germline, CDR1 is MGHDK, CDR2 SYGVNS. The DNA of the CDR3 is TGTGCCAGCATGATCTCTGGGGCCAACGTCCTGACTTTC. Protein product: CASMISGANVLTF.

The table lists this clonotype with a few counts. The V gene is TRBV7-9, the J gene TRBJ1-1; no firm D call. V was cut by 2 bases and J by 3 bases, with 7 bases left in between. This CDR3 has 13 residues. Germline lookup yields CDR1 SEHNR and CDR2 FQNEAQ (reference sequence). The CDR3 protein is CASSLQRDTEAFF. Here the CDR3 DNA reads TGTGCCAGCAGCTTACAGAGGGACACTGAAGCTTTCTTT.

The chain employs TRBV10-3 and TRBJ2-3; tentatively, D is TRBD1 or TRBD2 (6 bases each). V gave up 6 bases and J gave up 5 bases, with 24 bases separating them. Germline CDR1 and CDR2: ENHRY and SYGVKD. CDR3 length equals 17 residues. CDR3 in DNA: TGTGCCATCAGCCTCCACCGGGACATCGGGGGAAAAGATACGCAGTATTTT. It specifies CAISLHRDIGGKDTQYF.

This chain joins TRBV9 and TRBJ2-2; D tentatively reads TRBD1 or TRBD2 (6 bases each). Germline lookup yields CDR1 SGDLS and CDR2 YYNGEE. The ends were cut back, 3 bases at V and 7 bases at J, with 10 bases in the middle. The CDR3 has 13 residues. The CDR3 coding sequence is TGTGCCAGCAGCGCCAGGGGAGGCGGGGAGCTGTTTTTT. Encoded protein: CASSARGGGELFF.

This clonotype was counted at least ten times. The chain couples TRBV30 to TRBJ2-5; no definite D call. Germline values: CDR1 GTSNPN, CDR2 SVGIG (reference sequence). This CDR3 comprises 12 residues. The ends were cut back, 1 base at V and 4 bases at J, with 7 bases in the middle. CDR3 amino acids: CAWSERAETQYF. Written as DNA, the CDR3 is TGTGCCTGGAGTGAAAGGGCAGAGACCCAGTACTTC.

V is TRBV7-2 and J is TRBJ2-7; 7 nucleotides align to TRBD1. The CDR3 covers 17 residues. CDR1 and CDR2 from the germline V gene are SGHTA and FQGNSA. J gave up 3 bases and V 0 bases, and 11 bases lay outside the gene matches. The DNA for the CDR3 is TGTGCCAGCAGCTTAGCCGCAGGGGGAAGTTACTACTACGAGCAGTACTTC. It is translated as CASSLAAGGSYYYEQYF.